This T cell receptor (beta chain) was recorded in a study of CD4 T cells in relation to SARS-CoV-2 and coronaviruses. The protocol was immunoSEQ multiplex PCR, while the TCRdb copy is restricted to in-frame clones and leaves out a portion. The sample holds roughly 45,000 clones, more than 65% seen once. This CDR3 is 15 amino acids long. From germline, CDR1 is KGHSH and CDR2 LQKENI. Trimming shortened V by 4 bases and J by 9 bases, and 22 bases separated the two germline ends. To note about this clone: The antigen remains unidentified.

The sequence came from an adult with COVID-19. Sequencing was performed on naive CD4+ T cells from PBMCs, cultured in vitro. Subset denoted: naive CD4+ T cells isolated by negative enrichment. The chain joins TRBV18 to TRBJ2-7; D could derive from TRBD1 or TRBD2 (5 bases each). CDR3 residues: CASSLAGTSQMGQYF. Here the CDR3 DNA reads TGTGCCAGCTCACTAGCCGGGACCTCCCAGATGGGGCAGTACTTC. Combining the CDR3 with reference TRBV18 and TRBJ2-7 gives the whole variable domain NAGVMQNPRHLVRRRGQEARLRCSPMKGHSHVYWYRQLPEEGLKFMVYLQKENIIDESGMPKERFSAEFPKEGPSILRIQQVVRGDSAAYFCASSLAGTSQMGQYFGPGTRLTVT.